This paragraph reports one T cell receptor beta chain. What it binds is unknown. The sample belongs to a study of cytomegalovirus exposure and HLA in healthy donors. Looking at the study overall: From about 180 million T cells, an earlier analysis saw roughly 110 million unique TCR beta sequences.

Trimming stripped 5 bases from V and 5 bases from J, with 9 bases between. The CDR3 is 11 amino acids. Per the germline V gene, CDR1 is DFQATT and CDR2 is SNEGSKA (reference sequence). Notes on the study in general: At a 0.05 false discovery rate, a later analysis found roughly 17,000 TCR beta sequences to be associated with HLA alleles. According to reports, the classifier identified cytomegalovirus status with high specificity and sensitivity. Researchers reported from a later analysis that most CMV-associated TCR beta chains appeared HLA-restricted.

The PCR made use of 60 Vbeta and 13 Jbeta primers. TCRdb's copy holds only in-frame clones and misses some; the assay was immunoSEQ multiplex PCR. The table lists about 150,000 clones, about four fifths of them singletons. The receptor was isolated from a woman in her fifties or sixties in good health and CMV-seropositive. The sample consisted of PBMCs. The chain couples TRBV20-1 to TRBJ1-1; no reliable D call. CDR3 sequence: CSARAGTEAFF. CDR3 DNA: TGCAGTGCTCGTGCCGGTACTGAAGCTTTCTTT.